The 6 T cell receptor beta chains in this list originate from one sample, sequenced in a study of CD8+ T cells in alopecia areata. Treatment denoted: oral pan-JAK inhibitor, 5-10 mg twice daily. Sequencing templates came from extracted RNA that was reverse transcribed into cDNA. Produced via immunoSEQ multiplex PCR; TCRdb's table is partial and in-frame only. Seen here are around 190,000 clones, 45% to 75% observed once, and the top ten hold less than 0.8%. Source: CD4+ T cells sorted from blood, taken at week 4, from a patient treated with tofacitinib. These receptors originate from a human donor with alopecia areata.

The rearrangement links TRBV11-2 to TRBJ2-5; D remains unclear. The V and J ends lost 1 base and 2 bases respectively, with 5 bases between them. The CDR3 contains 13 residues. The germline CDR1 and CDR2 sequences are SGHAT and FQNNGV. DNA of the CDR3: TGTGCCAGCAGCTTAGGGCTTCAAGAGACCCAGTACTTC. As protein: CASSLGLQETQYF. Filled out from reference TRBV11-2 and TRBJ2-5, the complete variable domain reads EAGVAQSPRYKIIEKRQSVAFWCNPISGHATLYWYQQILGQGPKLLIQFQNNGVVDDSQLPKDRFSAERLKGVDSTLKIQPAKLEDSAVYLCASSLGLQETQYFGPGTRLLVL.

The chain joins TRBV19 to TRBJ1-1; D might be TRBD1 (6 bases). Trimming cost V 7 bases and J 1 base, with 16 bases left between them. This CDR3 region has 15 residues. Looked up from germline, CDR1 is LNHDA and CDR2 is SQIVND (reference sequence). The CDR3 bases are TGTGCCAGTAATCCAACCGGGACACCGAACACTGAAGCTTTCTTT. It translates to CASNPTGTPNTEAFF.

The rearrangement joins TRBV5-1 to TRBJ2-6; D unclear. The CDR3 is made up of 14 amino acids. The germline gives CDR1 SGHRS, CDR2 YFSETQ. V was clipped by 4 bases and J by 4 bases, with 9 bases between them. The CDR3 loop is CASSKVAGANVLTF. The CDR3 DNA is TGCGCCAGCAGCAAGGTGGCCGGGGCCAACGTCCTGACTTTC.

The gene calls are TRBV4-1 and TRBJ1-1, with unresolved D. The V end was cut by 0 bases, the J end by 4 bases, with 3 bases between. The germline V gene encodes CDR1 MGHRA and CDR2 YSYEKL. The CDR3 loop spans 12 amino acids. DNA for the CDR3: TGCGCCAGCAGCCAAGACGGCACTGAAGCTTTCTTT. Protein product: CASSQDGTEAFF.

This clone was observed a handful of times. V gene TRBV7-8 combines with J gene TRBJ2-3; no clear D gene. Germline V gene lookup returns CDR1 SGHVS and CDR2 FQNEAQ. Trimming took 2 bases from V and 1 from J, leaving 19 bases between them. The CDR3 has 18 residues. The CDR3 is CASSLRLVLGLGTDTQYF. DNA for the CDR3: TGTGCCAGCAGCTTACGTCTCGTGCTGGGGTTGGGCACAGATACGCAGTATTTT.

This clone was picked up a small number of times. This chain links TRBV29-1 with TRBJ2-1; D unresolved. Germline lookup yields CDR1 SQVTM and CDR2 ANQGSEA. The length of the CDR3 is 15 residues. Trimming removed 4 bases from V and 0 bases from J, with 13 bases in between. CDR3 protein: CSVVSQESSYNEQFF. The CDR3, as DNA: TGCAGCGTTGTTTCGCAGGAGTCCTCCTACAATGAGCAGTTCTTC.